The entry that follows covers one T cell receptor beta chain sequence. This entry comes from a study of early T cells in non-severe SARS-CoV-2 infection. Individual cDNA molecules were tagged with unique molecular identifiers. MiXCR, applied by TCRdb to the 5' RACE reads, yields one record per CDR3 protein. The table lists under 95,000 distinct CDR3 sequences, 14% to 15% of them singletons. Between the trimmed V and J ends, which lost 3 bases and 2 bases, there was a span of 3 bases. The germline gives CDR1 KGHSH, CDR2 LQKENI. CDR3 length: 12 residues. The V gene is TRBV18, the J gene TRBJ2-3; D gene uncertain. Material: whole blood. The sequence came from an adult who was a healthcare worker with PCR-confirmed SARS-CoV-2 infection or an uninfected control (not recorded which). The CDR3 loop reads CASSPDTDTQYF. DNA for the CDR3: TGTGCCAGCTCACCGGACACAGATACGCAGTATTTT.